One T cell receptor (beta chain) is described in this entry. What it binds is unknown. V was shortened by 0 bases and J by 3 bases, with 12 bases between the two germline ends. Germline V CDR1 and CDR2: SGDLS, YYNGEE. The length of the CDR3 is 15 residues. Together with a sample-barcoded 5' primer, a J-beta primer mix was included in a second PCR lasting about 7 to 12 cycles. TCRdb processed the 5' RACE reads anew with MiXCR; each CDR3 protein has one entry. The data hold some 550,000 distinct CDR3 sequences, with about 45% observed a single time. The data originate from a study of blood T cells in healthy people across ages. As for the study in general: Using template switching, researchers captured about one barcoded beta molecule for each two T cells. Whole-study results and caveats: A strong correlation between TCR beta diversity and naive T cell percentage was seen.

Each sample had at least 6.5 million PBMCs isolated. This receptor was obtained from an elderly man in good health. The sample consisted of blood. This chain joins TRBV9 and TRBJ1-2; possible D gene TRBD1, 6 bases. The CDR3 loop reads CASSVGTARDYGYTF. As DNA, the CDR3 is TGTGCCAGCAGCGTAGGGACAGCCCGTGACTATGGCTACACCTTC.